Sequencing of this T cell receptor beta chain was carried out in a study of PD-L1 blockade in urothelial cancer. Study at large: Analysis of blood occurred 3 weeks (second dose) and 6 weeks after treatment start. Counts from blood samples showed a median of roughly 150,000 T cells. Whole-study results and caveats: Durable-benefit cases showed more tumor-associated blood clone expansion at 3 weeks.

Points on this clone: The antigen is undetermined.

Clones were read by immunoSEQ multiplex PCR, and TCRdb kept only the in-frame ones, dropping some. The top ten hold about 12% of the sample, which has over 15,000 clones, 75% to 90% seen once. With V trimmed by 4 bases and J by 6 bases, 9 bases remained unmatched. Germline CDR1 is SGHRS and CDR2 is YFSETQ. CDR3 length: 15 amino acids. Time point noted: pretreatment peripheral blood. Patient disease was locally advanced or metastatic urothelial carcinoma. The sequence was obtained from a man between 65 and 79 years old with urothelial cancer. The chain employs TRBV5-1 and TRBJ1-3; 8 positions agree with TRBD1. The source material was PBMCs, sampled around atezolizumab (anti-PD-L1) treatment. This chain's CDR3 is CASSPGQVEENTIYF. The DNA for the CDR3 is TGCGCCAGCAGCCCGGGACAGGTCGAGGAAAACACCATATATTTT.